The TCR beta chain under discussion was sequenced for a study of T-cell reconstitution after alpha-beta-depleted transplantation in children. Study observations and caveats: Newly produced T cells mostly provided counts and TCRbeta diversity after one year, as hyperexpanded clones declined. Some patients' high day-60 TCRbeta diversity was attributed to recipient cells surviving conditioning. Reportedly, only several hundred clones from non-depleted graft cells drove alpha-beta T-cell counts at about two months.

CDR3 length equals 13 residues. V gave up 5 bases and J gave up 6 bases, with 10 bases separating them. The germline V gene encodes CDR1 SGHTA and CDR2 FQGTGA. There are many counts of this clonotype. No antigen is known for it. Unique molecular identifiers featured in how the TCRbeta library was prepared. TCRdb itself ran the PCR reads through MiXCR, one entry per CDR3 protein. This sample has over 200,000 distinct CDR3 sequences, with approximately 10% found just once. This specimen was PBMCs, taken before TCRalphabeta/CD19-depleted stem cell transplant. This clonotype was obtained from a child in the first two years of life with acute myeloid leukemia, due to receive a stem cell transplant. V gene TRBV7-3 combines with J gene TRBJ2-2; D may correspond to TRBD1 or TRBD2 (5 bases each). Written as DNA, the CDR3 is TGTGCCAGCAGCCCGGGGACCGCCGGGGAGCTGTTTTTT. Translation gives CASSPGTAGELFF.